The 9 T cell receptor beta chains presented below share a single source sample, sequenced in a study of immune cell composition in non-small cell lung cancer. The repertoire was sequenced with immunoSEQ multiplex PCR; TCRdb's copy has only in-frame clones and lacks some. The repertoire includes under 6,000 clones, about 80% of them detected once, and over 10% sits in the top ten. The sequencing input was lung tumor tissue. The receptor set was obtained from a human donor with non-small cell lung cancer.

The chain joins TRBV19 to TRBJ1-1; 8 bases fit TRBD1. This CDR3 has 15 residues. V shed 5 bases, J shed 1 base, and the junction held 6 bases outside the gene matches. The germline gives CDR1 LNHDA, CDR2 SQIVND (reference sequence). CDR3 in amino acids: CASSFWTGSNTEAFF. The DNA for the CDR3 is TGTGCCAGTAGTTTCTGGACAGGGTCGAACACTGAAGCTTTCTTT.

The chain uses TRBV28 and TRBJ2-7, with no clear D. With 5 bases removed from V and 3 bases from J, the gap between germline ends came to 11 bases. The germline gives CDR1 MDHEN, CDR2 SYDVKM. This CDR3 region has 13 residues. This CDR3 is CASSPPEYYEQYF. In DNA, the CDR3 is TGTGCCAGCAGTCCCCCCGAGTACTACGAGCAGTACTTC.

This chain uses TRBV29-1 with TRBJ1-4; D is undetermined. The CDR3 is made up of 14 amino acids. The germline V gene encodes CDR1 SQVTM and CDR2 ANQGSEA. V was trimmed by 2 bases and J by 6 bases, leaving 13 bases between them. The CDR3: CSVEPRGRDEKLFF. The CDR3 DNA reads as TGCAGCGTTGAACCCCGAGGGAGGGATGAAAAACTGTTTTTT.

This clone was detected only a few times. The chain has TRBV19 and TRBJ2-2; tentative D call: TRBD1 (7 bases). Trimming took off 5 bases at V and 5 bases at J, with 12 bases between the two ends. The germline gives CDR1 LNHDA, CDR2 SQIVND (reference sequence). The CDR3 totals 14 residues. The CDR3: CASSRQGLTGELFF. The DNA for the CDR3 is TGTGCCAGTAGTCGACAGGGACTGACCGGGGAGCTGTTTTTT.

The gene calls are TRBV28 and TRBJ1-2; 9 bases are a match to TRBD1. J gave up 7 bases and V 6 bases, and 12 bases lay outside the gene matches. CDR3 length equals 15 residues. Looked up from germline, CDR1 is MDHEN and CDR2 is SYDVKM. The chain's CDR3 is CASRPTGGWVGGYTF. The DNA for the CDR3 is TGTGCCAGCAGGCCCACAGGGGGCTGGGTCGGTGGCTACACCTTC.

The chain employs TRBV7-2 and TRBJ2-3, with TRBD1 matching 7 bases. The CDR3 is 15 residues long. CDR1 is SGHTA, CDR2 FQGNSA, per germline. V shed 1 base, J shed 5 bases, and the junction held 6 bases outside the gene matches. The CDR3 is CASSLVQGRVDTQYF. The CDR3 DNA is TGTGCCAGCAGCTTAGTACAGGGGCGGGTAGATACGCAGTATTTT.

Only one count was recorded for this clone. The genes are TRBV6-5 and TRBJ2-7; the match to TRBD1 covers 7 bases. V lost 7 bases and J lost 2; bases outside the gene matches: 5. CDR1 and CDR2 from the germline V gene are MNHEY and SVGAGI. This CDR3 has 13 residues. The CDR3 loop is CASISTGTYEQYF. CDR3 nucleotide sequence: TGTGCCAGCATTTCGACAGGGACCTACGAGCAGTACTTC.

V and J are TRBV28 and TRBJ1-3; no reliable D call. V shed 2 bases and J shed 4 bases, with 9 bases lying between them. The CDR3 sequence is 14 residues long. Germline V gives CDR1 MDHEN, CDR2 SYDVKM. DNA of the CDR3: TGTGCCAGCAGTTTAGGAGGAGCCGGAAACACCATATATTTT. This encodes CASSLGGAGNTIYF.

This clone has just a few counts. V gene TRBV30 combines with J gene TRBJ1-5, with 7 bases fitting TRBD1. Germline-derived CDR1 and CDR2 are GTSNPN and SVGIG (reference sequence). The CDR3 contains 14 residues. The trim removed 3 bases at V and 3 bases at J, leaving 5 bases unmatched. The CDR3 DNA reads TGTGCCTGGAGCGCCCAGGGGGACAATCAGCCCCAGCATTTT. As protein: CAWSAQGDNQPQHF.